The 10 T cell receptor beta chains listed next were all sequenced from one sample in a study of beta chain features in type 1 diabetes. The study reverse transcribed the entire isolated RNA, so it sequenced expressed TCRB transcripts. Generated by immunoSEQ multiplex PCR, the TCRdb table keeps only in-frame clones and is missing some. The table has over 350,000 clones, roughly 16% seen once; the top ten hold 0.019%. Sequences were obtained from naive CD4+ T cells from blood. The source is a woman aged 18-30 years in good health.

This clone was detected once. The genes are TRBV15 and TRBJ1-1; 9 nucleotides line up with TRBD1. Trimming cost V 7 bases and J 8 bases; bases outside gene matches: 11. CDR3 length: 14 residues. Germline V gene sequence: CDR1 LNHNV, CDR2 YYDKDF (reference sequence). The CDR3 loop is CATTDRGISSEAFF. The DNA for the CDR3 is TGTGCCACCACCGACAGGGGGATTTCCTCCGAAGCTTTCTTT.

This clone has only a few counts. The chain joins TRBV28 to TRBJ2-7; a weak D match, TRBD2 (5 bases). Per the germline V gene, CDR1 is MDHEN and CDR2 is SYDVKM. CDR3 length: 14 amino acids. Trimming pared 8 bases from V and 2 bases from J, leaving 16 bases between. CDR3 amino acids: CASRPGSVTYEQYF. The CDR3 nucleotides read TGTGCCAGCCGTCCGGGGTCCGTTACCTACGAGCAGTACTTC.

J is TRBJ2-3 and V is TRBV9; 7 nucleotides align to TRBD2. V trimming: 0 bases; J trimming: 2 bases; junction bases outside the gene matches: 15. CDR1 is SGDLS, CDR2 YYNGEE, per germline. CDR3 length: 19 residues. The CDR3 bases are TGTGCCAGCAGCGTAGTGGTAGCGGGTCTACACGCACACACAGATACGCAGTATTTT. Amino acids: CASSVVVAGLHAHTDTQYF. Combining the CDR3 with reference TRBV9 and TRBJ2-3 gives the whole variable domain DSGVTQTPKHLITATGQRVTLRCSPRSGDLSVYWYQQSLDQGLQFLIQYYNGEERAKGNILERFSAQQFPDLHSELNLSSLELGDSALYFCASSVVVAGLHAHTDTQYFGPGTRLTVL.

A word on this clone: Other DNA variants within this sample encode the same CDR3. The chain employs TRBV30 and TRBJ1-1; 7 positions agree with TRBD1. Germline CDR1 GTSNPN, CDR2 SVGIG (reference sequence). After removal of 3 bases from V and 0 bases from J, the junction contained 1 base not matched to a gene. CDR3 size: 13 residues. CDR3 bases: TGTGCCTGGAGGACAGGGCTGAACACTGAAGCTTTCTTT. Translating gives CAWRTGLNTEAFF.

The chain employs TRBV30 and TRBJ1-2, with D unclear. Trimming stripped 2 bases from V and 6 bases from J, with 13 bases between. This CDR3 comprises 13 residues. The germline CDR1 and CDR2 sequences are GTSNPN and SVGIG (reference sequence). CDR3 residues: CAWSPRGVDGYTF. DNA of the CDR3: TGTGCCTGGAGTCCAAGAGGAGTGGATGGCTACACCTTC. The full variable domain, rest sourced from reference TRBV30 and TRBJ1-2, is SQTIHQWPATLVQPVGSPLSLECTVEGTSNPNLYWYRQAAGRGLQLLFYSVGIGQISSEVPQNLSASRPQDRQFILSSKKLLLSDSGFYLCAWSPRGVDGYTFGSGTRLTVV.

The chain is built from TRBV29-1 and TRBJ2-5; weak D call: TRBD1 (6 bases). The J call is in doubt because the DNA end fits TRBJ2-7 better. The germline CDR1 and CDR2 sequences are SQVTM and ANQGSEA. This CDR3 is 13 amino acids long. CDR3 sequence: CTAAQGYGYEQYF. CDR3 sequence (DNA): TGCACCGCCGCCCAGGGGTACGGGTACGAGCAGTACTTC.

This clone has a handful of counts. The rearrangement joins TRBV2 to TRBJ1-2; the D gene is possibly TRBD1 (5 bases). Between the trimmed V and J ends, which lost 4 bases and 2 bases, there was a span of 11 bases. From germline, CDR1 is SNHLY and CDR2 FYNNEI. The CDR3 loop spans 14 amino acids. CDR3 residues: CASSVQRGNYGYTF. The DNA of the CDR3 is TGTGCCAGCAGTGTACAGCGGGGGAACTATGGCTACACCTTC.

This chain joins TRBV27 and TRBJ2-7; D may be TRBD2 (5 bases). The germline V gene has CDR1 MNHEY and CDR2 SMNVEV (reference sequence). The CDR3 length is 15 residues. V was clipped by 0 bases and J by 2 bases, with 11 bases between them. DNA for the CDR3: TGTGCCAGCAGTTTATCGATTGAGGGTACCTACGAGCAGTACTTC. This codes for CASSLSIEGTYEQYF.

This clone was recorded a few times. This chain links TRBV6-6 with TRBJ2-1, with 9 bases aligning to TRBD1. V lost 5 bases, J lost 9 bases, and 11 bases stayed unmatched. This CDR3 region has 15 residues. Germline V lookup: CDR1 MNHNY, CDR2 SVGAGI (reference sequence). CDR3 sequence: CASSPGTGNIGEQFF. For the CDR3, the DNA is TGTGCCAGCAGTCCCGGGACAGGGAATATTGGTGAGCAGTTCTTC.

The rearrangement links TRBV7-9 to TRBJ2-1; 8 nucleotides agree with TRBD1. V dropped 5 bases and J dropped 4; count of bases not matched to a gene: 4. Germline V gives CDR1 SEHNR, CDR2 FQNEAQ (reference sequence). The CDR3 is made up of 14 amino acids. CDR3 sequence: CASSPRTGYNEQFF. As DNA, the CDR3 is TGTGCCAGCAGCCCCAGGACAGGGTACAATGAGCAGTTCTTC.